The 2 T cell receptor beta chains given below trace back to one sample, sequenced in a study of blood T cells in healthy people across ages. A second PCR, run for roughly 7 to 12 cycles, used a sample-barcoded 5' primer plus a J-beta primer mix. MiXCR, run by TCRdb on the 5' RACE reads, gives a single entry per CDR3 protein. The table records more than 650,000 distinct CDR3 sequences, roughly 25% of them present only once. In addition, the sample was reused for a study of T cells of mothers and their children.

The sequenced sample consisted of blood. These receptors came from a boy between 5 and 17 years old in good health.

The V call is TRBV4-1, the J call TRBJ2-5; TRBD2 aligns across 8 bases. The V gene's germline CDR1 is MGHRA and CDR2 YSYEKL. The CDR3 is 14 amino acids. The junction had 4 bases not matched to a gene; V was cut back by 4 bases and J by 3 bases. The CDR3 is CASSPLGGEETQYF. DNA for the CDR3: TGCGCCAGCAGCCCTCTCGGGGGGGAAGAGACCCAGTACTTC.

The rearrangement links TRBV27 to TRBJ2-1; 9 nucleotides match TRBD1. This CDR3 is 16 amino acids long. V was pared by 5 bases and J by 1 base, with 6 bases of the junction left unmatched. Germline V gene sequence: CDR1 MNHEY, CDR2 SMNVEV (reference sequence). The CDR3 DNA follows: TGTGCCAGCAGTCCACAGGGGGCGGGATCCTACAATGAGCAGTTCTTC. This codes for CASSPQGAGSYNEQFF.